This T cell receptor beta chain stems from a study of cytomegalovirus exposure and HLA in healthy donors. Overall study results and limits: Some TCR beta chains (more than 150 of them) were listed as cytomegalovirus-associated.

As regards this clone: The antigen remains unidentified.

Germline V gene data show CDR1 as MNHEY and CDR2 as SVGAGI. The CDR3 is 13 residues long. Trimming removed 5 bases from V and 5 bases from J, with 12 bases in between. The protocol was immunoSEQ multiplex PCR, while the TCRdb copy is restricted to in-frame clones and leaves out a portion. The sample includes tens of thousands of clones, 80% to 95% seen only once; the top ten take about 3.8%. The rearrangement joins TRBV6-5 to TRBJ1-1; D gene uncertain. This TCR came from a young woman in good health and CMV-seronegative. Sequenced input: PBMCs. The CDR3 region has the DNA TGTGCCAGCAGTGACATCGGCAGGACTGAAGCTTTCTTT. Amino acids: CASSDIGRTEAFF.